One TCR beta chain is described in this entry. The antigen it recognizes is unknown. One base away there is no much larger clone; base qualities are not given. The time point label for this specimen denotes: baseline before first vaccination. Vaccinee samples were obtained from the UK trials COV001 and COV002, which included a single-blind randomized controlled phase 2/3 trial of AZD1222 (ChAdOx1 nCoV-19) in healthy adults. For TCRbeta chain sequencing, PBMC samples were collected from trial participants at day 0 and at day 28 after the second dose. The CDR3 regions of human TCRbeta chains were analyzed by immunosequencing. The paper's processing steps were these. TCRs in the repertoires were compared against a reference library of SARS-CoV-2-specific TCRs that had been generated with the MIRA antigen-specificity platform. Breadth meant the fraction of unique TCRs that were SARS-CoV-2-associated, whereas depth meant the fraction of total T cells that were SARS-CoV-2-associated. Using the MIRA data, each spike-specific TCR was assigned both to the spike region to which the TCR was reactive and to a CD4 or CD8 class. Log10-transformed breadth and depth values were compared by one-way ANOVA with Sidak's multiple comparisons tests. The immuneACCESS repertoire file appears here via TCRdb, limited to in-frame rearrangements. These files lack a portion of the clones; in checked studies, under half of the deficit traces to unresolved V genes, and the cause of the others is not known. The D gene and trimming were derived from the DNA, and the V and J assignments and clone size from that table. This sample has about 140,000 clones in its table, and about 94% of those were observed once. The ten largest clonotypes hold about 3.7% of the sample.

This entry is derived from a study of T cell responses to AZD1222 COVID-19 vaccine (dated by TCRdb to the early 2020s). Context from the whole study: AZD1222 recipients with second doses at about 4 weeks or about 12 weeks were pooled, because spike-specific TCR depth and breadth did not differ between schedules. A total of 230 to 250 trial participants underwent TCR sequencing, of whom some 210 received two doses of AZD1222 and 26 received two doses of the MenACWY control vaccine. Trial participants were enrolled into age subgroups of 18-55, 56-69 and 70-plus years, which contained 148, 28 and 57 TCR-sequenced participants, respectively.

Trimming costs V 7 bases and J 3 bases, and their ends lie 16 bases apart. The CDR3 sequence holds 14 residues, the cysteine and phenylalanine included. CDR3 DNA only is kept here, 42 bases in frame from base 1. What the research found in general, with its limitations: Participants were mostly white British, with more females than males. The authors suggested clonal diversity may have been underestimated. Conclusions about previously exposed vaccinees are limited because only five or six AZD1222 recipients were SARS-CoV-2 seropositive at baseline. Spike-specific TCR breadth and depth rose significantly after two AZD1222 doses compared with day 0 and with MenACWY recipients. Because no day 14 peak-response samples were available, the repertoires could be characterized only after the peak T cell response. In the small 56-69-year group, the increase in depth fell short of significance, most likely because of low power. The whole spike protein was spanned by vaccine-associated CD4 TCRs, and dominant responses were seen in regions 160-218 and 743-854. Epitopes outside the regions mutated in the B.1.351 and B.1.1.7 variants were reportedly recognized by nearly half of the unique spike-specific TCRs.

Here the chain combines TRBV23-1 and TRBJ2-7, with the identity of the D gene unclear. TRBV23-1 is an open reading frame, and its role is uncertain. Specimen: peripheral blood, collected on day 0 of AZD1222 vaccination. This receptor was obtained from an adult in good health. The CDR3 protein is CASTANSRIYEQYF. Here is the DNA: TGCGCCAGCACCGCTAACTCCCGGATCTACGAGCAGTACTTC.